This T cell receptor beta chain is from a study of cytomegalovirus exposure and HLA in healthy donors. The CDR3 is made up of 11 amino acids. V was trimmed by 5 bases and J by 5 bases, leaving 4 bases between them. The germline CDR1 and CDR2 sequences are MNHEY and SVGAGI. This PCR relied on a set of 60 Vbeta primers and 13 Jbeta primers. TCRdb's copy holds only in-frame clones and misses some; the assay was immunoSEQ multiplex PCR. The sample has about 90,000 clones; about 67% are singletons. A few counts support this clone. The V gene is TRBV6-5, the J gene TRBJ2-1; D gene unclear. The sample taken for sequencing was PBMCs. The TCR originated in a young man in good health and CMV-seronegative. The CDR3 region is CASSRNNEQFF. CDR3 nucleotides: TGTGCCAGCAGTCGTAACAATGAGCAGTTCTTC.